The entry below gives a single T cell receptor (beta chain) sequence along with its context. Its cognate antigen has yet to be identified. Base qualities are missing; no much larger clone stands one base away. The library was obtained by RT-PCR. Instrument on record: Illumina HiSeq 2500. TCRdb reworked the public reads: Q25 trimming with fastp, MiXCR clone assembly, productive beta chains retained. Under each unique CDR3 protein, matching rows form one entry showing the most common genes and DNA. The sample table contains fewer than 800,000 distinct CDR3 sequences; only one count was recorded for roughly 14% of them. The ten largest clonotypes hold around 10% of the sample. This entry belongs to a study of response to subunit inactivated influenza vaccine (dated by TCRdb to the late 2010s). The study in broad terms: Deep quantitative profiling of the T cell receptor repertoire was used in the study to follow responses to a trivalent subunit inactivated influenza vaccine.

Taken from the germline V gene (reference sequence), the CDR1 and CDR2 loops are MNHEY and SMNVEV. The CDR3, from cysteine to phenylalanine, totals 14 residues. The entry retains the CDR3 DNA only, 42 bases that are in frame from base 1. Here V drops 5 bases and J drops 5 bases, and the junction holds 3 bases not matched to any gene. Paper-wide results and their limitations: The authors suggested that each seasonal influenza vaccination may recruit only a limited number of new T cells.

The chain is encoded by TRBV27 joined to TRBJ2-3, and 11 bases in between align with TRBD2. The sample consisted of PBMCs from blood, taken 12 days after vaccination. The receptor was isolated from a man aged 45-60 years who received an inactivated influenza vaccine. Donor details come from another sample of the same person, matched by shared clones. CDR3 protein: CASSDGTSGDTQYF. The DNA reads TGTGCCAGCAGTGACGGGACTAGCGGAGATACGCAGTATTTT.